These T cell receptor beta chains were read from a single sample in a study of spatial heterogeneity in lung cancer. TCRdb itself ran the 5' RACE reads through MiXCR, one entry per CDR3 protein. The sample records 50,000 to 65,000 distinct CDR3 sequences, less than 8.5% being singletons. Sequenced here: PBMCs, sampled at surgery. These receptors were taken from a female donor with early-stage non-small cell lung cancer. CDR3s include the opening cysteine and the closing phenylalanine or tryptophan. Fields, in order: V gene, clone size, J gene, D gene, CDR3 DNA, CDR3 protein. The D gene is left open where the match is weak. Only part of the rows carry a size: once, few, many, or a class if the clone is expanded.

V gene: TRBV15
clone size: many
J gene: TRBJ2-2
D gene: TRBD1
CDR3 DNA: TGTGCCACCAGACAGGGGGTAGAAACCGGGGAGCTGTTTTTT
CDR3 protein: CATRQGVETGELFF

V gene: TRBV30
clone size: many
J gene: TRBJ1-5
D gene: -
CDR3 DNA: TGTGCCTGGAGTTCTGGTCTAGCCGATCAGCCCCAGCATTTT
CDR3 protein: CAWSSGLADQPQHF

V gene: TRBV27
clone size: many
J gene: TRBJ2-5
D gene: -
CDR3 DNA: TGTGCCAGCAGTTTGGCGGAGGAGGGGACCCAGTACTTC
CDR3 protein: CASSLAEEGTQYF

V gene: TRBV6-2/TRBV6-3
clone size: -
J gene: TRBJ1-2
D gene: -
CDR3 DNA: TGTGCCAGCAGTTACAAGGGGGGGCCTTACTATGGCTACACCTTC
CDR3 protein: CASSYKGGPYYGYTF

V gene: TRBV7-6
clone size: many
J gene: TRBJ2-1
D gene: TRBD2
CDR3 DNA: TGTGCCAGCAGCCCTCTAGCGGGGGGGCAAGACGATGAGCAGTTCTTC
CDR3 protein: CASSPLAGGQDDEQFF

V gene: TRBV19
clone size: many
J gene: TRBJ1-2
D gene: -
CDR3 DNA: TGTGCCAGTAGCCCATTGAGACAGTCTAACTATGGCTACACCTTC
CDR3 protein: CASSPLRQSNYGYTF

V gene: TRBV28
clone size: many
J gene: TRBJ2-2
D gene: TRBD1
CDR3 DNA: TGTGCCAGCAGTTCCCTATTGGGGTGGGACAGTGTCACCGGGGAGCTGTTTTTT
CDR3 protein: CASSSLLGWDSVTGELFF

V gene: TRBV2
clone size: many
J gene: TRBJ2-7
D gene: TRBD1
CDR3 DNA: TGTGCCAGCAGTATGGACAGGACTTACGAGCAGTACTTC
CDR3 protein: CASSMDRTYEQYF

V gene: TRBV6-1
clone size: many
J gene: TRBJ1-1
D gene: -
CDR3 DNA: TGTGCCAGCAGTGGGGTTAGACGGGGGACTGAAGCTTTCTTT
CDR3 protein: CASSGVRRGTEAFF

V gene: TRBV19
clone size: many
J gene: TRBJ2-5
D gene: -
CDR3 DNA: TGTGCCAGTTCGCAGCTTAATCAAGAGACCCAGTACTTC
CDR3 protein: CASSQLNQETQYF

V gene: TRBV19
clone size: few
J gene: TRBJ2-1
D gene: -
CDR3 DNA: TGTGCCAGTAGAGGGGGGAAGAGGTACAATGAGCAGTTCTTC
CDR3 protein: CASRGGKRYNEQFF

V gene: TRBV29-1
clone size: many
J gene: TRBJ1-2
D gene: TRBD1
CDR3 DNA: TGCAGCGTTGCTCCGGACAGGCCGACCCACTATGGCTACACCTTC
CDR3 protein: CSVAPDRPTHYGYTF

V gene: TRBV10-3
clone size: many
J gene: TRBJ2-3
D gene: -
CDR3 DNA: TGTGCCATCAGTGATACAGATACGCAGTATTTT
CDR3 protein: CAISDTDTQYF

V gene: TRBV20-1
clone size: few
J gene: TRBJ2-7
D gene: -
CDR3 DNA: TGCAGTGCTAGGGACAGCGCCTACGAGCAGTACTTC
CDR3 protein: CSARDSAYEQYF

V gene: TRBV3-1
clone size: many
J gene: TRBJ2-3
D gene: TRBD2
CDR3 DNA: TGTGCCAGCAGCCGTCTGGAAGGGACTAGGAAGGATTTT
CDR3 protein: CASSRLEGTRKDF

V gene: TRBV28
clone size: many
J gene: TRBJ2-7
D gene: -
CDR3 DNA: TGTGCCAGCAGTAGCCCTAGCGCGATAGAGCAGTACTTC
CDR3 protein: CASSSPSAIEQYF

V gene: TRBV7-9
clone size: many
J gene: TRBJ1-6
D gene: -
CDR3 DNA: TGTGCCAGCAGCTCAGAATCACCCCTCCACTTT
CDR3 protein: CASSSESPLHF